Described below is a single T cell receptor beta chain sequence and its context. This entry is derived from a study of blood T cell repertoires in COVID-19. Study-wide context: Some COVID-19 samples were acute and others convalescent; all came from the United States, Italy and Spain.

Germline V lookup: CDR1 SGHNT, CDR2 YYREEE (reference sequence). The CDR3 is 17 amino acids. V lost 4 bases and J 0 bases, leaving 17 bases between the germline ends. Clones were sequenced by immunoSEQ multiplex PCR, and TCRdb holds only the in-frame ones, with some missing. The top ten hold 1% of the sample, which has 300,000 or so clones, about nine tenths seen once. V is TRBV5-4 and J is TRBJ2-4; possible D gene TRBD1, 6 bases. This receptor was taken from a man over 45 with active or convalescent COVID-19. The material sequenced was peripheral blood. CDR3 residues: CASSRLWETGAKNIQYF. The CDR3 DNA reads as TGTGCCAGCAGCCGTCTCTGGGAGACAGGAGCCAAAAACATTCAGTACTTC. Looking up the rest from reference TRBV5-4 and TRBJ2-4 gives the full variable domain: ETGVTQSPTHLIKTRGQQVTLRCSSQSGHNTVSWYQQALGQGPQFIFQYYREEENGRGNFPPRFSGLQFPNYSSELNVNALELDDSALYLCASSRLWETGAKNIQYFGAGTRLSVL.